The rows below give T cell receptor beta chains drawn from one sample of a study of blood T cells in healthy people across ages. In TCRdb, the 5' RACE reads were re-called with MiXCR into one record per CDR3 protein. This sample has nearly 800,000 distinct CDR3 sequences, with around a quarter found just once. These data were likewise used in another study, on T cells of mothers and their children.

Material for sequencing was blood. These receptors originate from a boy aged 10-17 years in good health. Each CDR3 is given without its conserved first and last residue. A row's size may be missing; if present it is once, few, many or a size class.

J | size | V | CDR3
TRBJ1-5 | NA | TRBV12-3/TRBV12-4 | ASSFEGNQPQH
TRBJ1-3 | NA | TRBV12-3/TRBV12-4 | ASSFRGDTIY
TRBJ2-5 | many | TRBV7-2 | ASSLEAGETQY
TRBJ1-1 | NA | TRBV25-1 | ASSKQGSRTEAF
TRBJ1-2 | few | TRBV20-1 | SAGLRETRDGYT
TRBJ1-1 | NA | TRBV7-8 | ASSKDSWNTEAF
TRBJ2-2 | NA | TRBV19 | ASSIVGTGNTGELF
TRBJ1-4 | few | TRBV7-9 | ASSLWLNEKLF
TRBJ2-5 | NA | TRBV5-8 | ASSFGLAGGAWETQY
TRBJ1-2 | few | TRBV3-1 | ASSQRQRDYGYT
TRBJ1-3 | few | TRBV7-2 | ASSLDAGNTIY
TRBJ2-3 | few | TRBV20-1 | SAREPGLGDPGDTQY
TRBJ1-1 | NA | TRBV15 | ATSRDSREVEAF
TRBJ2-1 | NA | TRBV7-2 | ASSGVWSERVNEQF
TRBJ1-1 | NA | TRBV13 | ASSPTLGKVNTEAF
TRBJ2-4 | NA | TRBV20-1 | SASPPSRASKNIQC
TRBJ2-7 | NA | TRBV6-5 | ASSSLGAAGEQY
TRBJ2-7 | NA | TRBV6-5 | ASSYTGGYEQY
TRBJ2-2 | NA | TRBV27 | ASSLAGEHGELF
TRBJ1-2 | NA | TRBV29-1 | SVERQTGADYGYT
TRBJ2-4 | few | TRBV29-1 | SVRDEAGVKNIQY
TRBJ1-5 | NA | TRBV6-1 | ASSPQGTGGAYSNQPQH
TRBJ2-5 | NA | TRBV12-3/TRBV12-4 | ASSGTEGIETQY
TRBJ2-1 | NA | TRBV2 | ASDGLNNEQF
TRBJ2-5 | NA | TRBV5-6 | ASSLRVGVAQETQY
TRBJ2-1 | NA | TRBV13 | ASSLVASNEQF
TRBJ1-2 | NA | TRBV28 | ASSQHMHYGYT
TRBJ2-3 | once | TRBV4-2 | ASSHPGTGITGNTDTQY
TRBJ2-5 | few | TRBV20-1 | SARDWTSTRLVQETQY
TRBJ2-1 | NA | TRBV29-1 | SVERSYNEQF
NA | few | TRBV11-2 | ASSIGQGQF
TRBJ2-7 | NA | TRBV7-6 | ASSETARGYEQY
TRBJ2-3 | once | TRBV9 | ASSFRDRDTQY
NA | few | TRBV7-2 | ASSLEGGAGGRDEQF
TRBJ2-2 | NA | TRBV4-1 | ASSQEGSQNTGELF
TRBJ2-4 | NA | TRBV20-1 | SAPSGRQSVGNIQY
TRBJ2-1 | NA | TRBV4-1 | ASRPGSAGGSSYNEQF
TRBJ2-3 | NA | TRBV18 | ASSELAGSTDTQY
TRBJ1-1 | NA | TRBV7-9 | ASSAAGETAF
TRBJ2-1 | few | TRBV29-1 | SVEIPTREQF
TRBJ2-7 | few | TRBV4-3 | ASSQDPTYEQY